This TCR beta chain was obtained from a study of T cell responses to AZD1222 COVID-19 vaccine. Sequencing was performed with immunoSEQ multiplex PCR; in TCRdb, only in-frame clones are kept and a portion is missing. The table includes 190,000 or so clones, approximately 93% detected once. As concerns this clone: Its antigen is as yet unknown.

Germline V gene sequence: CDR1 SNHLY, CDR2 FYNNEI. Trimming at V came to 4 bases and at J to 3 bases, leaving 3 bases not matched to a gene. CDR3 length: 13 residues. Study observations and caveats: Vaccine-associated CD4 TCRs spanned spike, dominant at 160-218 and 743-854. Recipients of AZD1222 seropositive at baseline numbered only five or six. Two doses of AZD1222 preceded a rise in Spike-specific TCR breadth and depth. Clonal diversity may have been underestimated, and the donors were mostly white British, with more females than males.

The rearrangement joins TRBV2 to TRBJ2-7; 7 bases map to TRBD1. The clonotype was recovered from an adult who received the AZD1222 COVID-19 vaccine. The source material was peripheral blood, sampled 28 days after the second AZD1222 dose. The CDR3 sequence is CASSGDSYYEQYF. In DNA, the CDR3 is TGTGCCAGCAGTGGGGACAGTTACTACGAGCAGTACTTC.